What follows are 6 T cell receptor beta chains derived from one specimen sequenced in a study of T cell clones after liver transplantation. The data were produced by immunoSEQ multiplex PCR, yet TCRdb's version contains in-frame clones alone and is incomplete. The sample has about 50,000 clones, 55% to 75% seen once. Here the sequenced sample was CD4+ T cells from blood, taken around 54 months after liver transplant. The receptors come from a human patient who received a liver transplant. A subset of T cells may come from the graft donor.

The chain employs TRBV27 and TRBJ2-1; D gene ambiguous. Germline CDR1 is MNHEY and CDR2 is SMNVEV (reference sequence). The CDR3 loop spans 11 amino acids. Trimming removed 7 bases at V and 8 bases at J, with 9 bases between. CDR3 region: CASKAVHEQFF. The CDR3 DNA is TGTGCCAGCAAGGCAGTTCATGAGCAGTTCTTC.

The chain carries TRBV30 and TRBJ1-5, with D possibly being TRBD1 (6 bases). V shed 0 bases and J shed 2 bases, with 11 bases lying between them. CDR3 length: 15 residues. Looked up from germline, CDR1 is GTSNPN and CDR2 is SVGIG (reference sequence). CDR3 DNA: TGTGCCTGGAGTGTTAAGGGGGATCGCAATCAGCCCCAGCATTTT. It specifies CAWSVKGDRNQPQHF.

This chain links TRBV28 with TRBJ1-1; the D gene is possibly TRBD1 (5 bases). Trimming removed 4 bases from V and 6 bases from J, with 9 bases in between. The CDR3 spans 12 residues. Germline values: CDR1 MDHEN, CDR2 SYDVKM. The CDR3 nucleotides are TGTGCCAGCAGTTCGGGGGTCCCTGAAGCTTTCTTT. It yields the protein CASSSGVPEAFF.

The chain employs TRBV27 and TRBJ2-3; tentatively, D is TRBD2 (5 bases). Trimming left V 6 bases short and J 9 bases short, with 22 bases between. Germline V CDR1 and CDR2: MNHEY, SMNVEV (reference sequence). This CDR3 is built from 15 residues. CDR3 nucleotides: TGTGCCAGCAGCCCGGGAAACCGAAATTCTCGAACGCAGTATTTT. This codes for CASSPGNRNSRTQYF.

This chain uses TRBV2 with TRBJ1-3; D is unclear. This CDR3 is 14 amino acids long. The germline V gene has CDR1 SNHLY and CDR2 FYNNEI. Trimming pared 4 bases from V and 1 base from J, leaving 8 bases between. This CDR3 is CASSASYSGNTIYF. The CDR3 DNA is TGTGCCAGCAGTGCCAGCTATTCTGGAAACACCATATATTTT.

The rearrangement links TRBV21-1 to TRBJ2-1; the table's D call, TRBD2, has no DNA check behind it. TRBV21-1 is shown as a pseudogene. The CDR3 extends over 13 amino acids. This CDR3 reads CASSKAPSTEQFF. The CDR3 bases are TGTGCCAGCAGCAAAGCCCCTAGCACTGAGCAGTTCTTC.